These 24 T cell receptor beta chains share one sample of origin, sequenced in a study of T-cell reconstitution after alpha-beta-depleted transplantation in children. During its preparation, the TCRbeta library received unique molecular identifiers. From the PCR reads, TCRdb called clonotypes with MiXCR, one entry per CDR3 protein. Of some 16,000 distinct CDR3 sequences in the sample, approximately 5.1% were seen once. Sequenced here: PBMCs, sampled before TCRalphabeta/CD19-depleted stem cell transplant. These receptors were obtained from a boy younger than 18 with acute lymphoblastic leukemia, due to receive a stem cell transplant.

At least ten counts were recorded for this clonotype. In nucleotides, the CDR3 is TGCGCCAGCAGCCTGTTTAGACAGGGGGCTTCAGAAAAACTGTTTTTT. This codes for CASSLFRQGASEKLFF. The V call is TRBV4-1, the J call TRBJ1-4; TRBD1 matches at 10 bases. The CDR3 consists of 16 residues. The ends lost 4 bases at V and 8 bases at J; junction bases unmatched: 10. The germline gives CDR1 MGHRA, CDR2 YSYEKL.

This clonotype was detected ten times or more. J is TRBJ2-7 and V is TRBV7-9; the D call may be TRBD1 or TRBD2 (5 bases each). The CDR3 consists of 13 residues. Trimming cost V 3 bases and J 3 bases, with 9 bases left between them. Germline V gene data show CDR1 as SEHNR and CDR2 as FQNEAQ (reference sequence). CDR3 sequence (DNA): TGTGCCAGCAGCTTCGGGGCAGGCTACGAGCAGTACTTC. This sequence encodes CASSFGAGYEQYF.

This clonotype is termed medium-sized. The rearrangement joins TRBV12-3 or TRBV12-4 to TRBJ2-7, with D perhaps matching TRBD1 (6 bases). CDR3 length equals 11 residues. Trimming stripped 5 bases from V and 6 bases from J, with 8 bases between. For the CDR3, the DNA is TGTGCCAGCAGTGACAGGCTCGAGCAGTACTTC. Translation: CASSDRLEQYF.

Many counts were recorded for this clonotype. The V gene is TRBV4-1, the J gene TRBJ2-2; the D gene is possibly TRBD1 (6 bases). With 3 bases removed from V and 3 bases from J, the gap between germline ends came to 11 bases. This CDR3 comprises 15 residues. CDR1 is MGHRA and CDR2 is YSYEKL in the germline V gene. The CDR3 DNA is TGCGCCAGCAGCCACCGACAGGTTGACACCGGGGAGCTGTTTTTT. Encoded protein: CASSHRQVDTGELFF.

This clonotype is termed medium-sized (0.01 to 0.1%). The gene calls are TRBV18 and TRBJ1-5, with D unclear. Trimming took 5 bases from V and 0 from J, leaving 8 bases between them. Germline V gives CDR1 KGHSH, CDR2 LQKENI. The CDR3 runs to 14 residues. CDR3 residues: CASSTDLSNQPQHF. The CDR3 coding sequence is TGTGCCAGCTCAACGGACCTTAGCAATCAGCCCCAGCATTTT.

In its sample, this clonotype was seen many times. The chain joins TRBV10-1 to TRBJ2-2; 7 nucleotides align to TRBD1. Per the germline V gene, CDR1 is WNHNN and CDR2 is SYGVQD (reference sequence). The CDR3 is 13 amino acids. With 8 bases clipped from V and 8 bases from J, the junction kept 8 bases outside the gene matches. CDR3 sequence reads: CASQDRVPGELFF. In nucleotides, the CDR3 is TGCGCCAGCCAAGACAGGGTCCCGGGGGAGCTGTTTTTT.

This clonotype was observed at least ten times. The V and J genes are TRBV4-1 and TRBJ1-1, with TRBD1 matching 8 bases. V gave up 4 bases and J gave up 5 bases; unmatched junction bases: 6. The CDR3 sequence is 14 residues long. Germline V lookup: CDR1 MGHRA, CDR2 YSYEKL. The CDR3 loop is CASSRDRWGTEAFF. CDR3 nucleotide sequence: TGCGCCAGCAGCCGGGACAGGTGGGGGACTGAAGCTTTCTTT.

There are many counts of this clonotype. This sequence joins TRBV20-1 and TRBJ1-5; D remains unclear. Germline loops: CDR1 DFQATT, CDR2 SNEGSKA (reference sequence). The V end lost 3 bases, the J end lost 1 base, and 7 bases lay between the germline ends. The CDR3 length is 13 residues. DNA for the CDR3: TGCAGTGCTAGCCCTGACAGCAATCAGCCCCAGCATTTT. It encodes CSASPDSNQPQHF.

This clonotype was counted at least ten times. The chain is built from TRBV7-9 and TRBJ2-1; D remains unclear. The CDR3 has 13 residues. The germline V gene has CDR1 SEHNR and CDR2 FQNEAQ (reference sequence). Trimming removed 3 bases at V and 6 bases at J, with 9 bases between. CDR3 protein: CASSFTPPNEQFF. CDR3 bases: TGTGCCAGCAGCTTTACCCCTCCCAATGAGCAGTTCTTC.

This clonotype was observed many times. The chain recombines TRBV5-5 with TRBJ2-6, with D hard to call. The ends were cut back, 2 bases at V and 1 base at J, with 10 bases in the middle. The CDR3 runs 16 residues. Germline V CDR1 and CDR2: SGHKS, YYEKEE (reference sequence). DNA for the CDR3: TGTGCCAGCAGCTTATTTCTGATTTCTGGGGCCAACGTCCTGACTTTC. Translating it yields CASSLFLISGANVLTF.

This clonotype was counted many times. The chain uses TRBV11-2 and TRBJ1-3; D unresolved. The CDR3 spans 16 residues. The germline V gene has CDR1 SGHAT and CDR2 FQNNGV. V lost 0 bases and J 0 bases, leaving 9 bases between the germline ends. The CDR3 loop reads CASSLDPASSGNTIYF. The CDR3 DNA reads as TGTGCCAGCAGCTTAGATCCCGCCAGCTCTGGAAACACCATATATTTT.

Many counts were recorded for this clonotype. V gene TRBV29-1 combines with J gene TRBJ1-5; TRBD1 agrees at 8 bases. The length of the CDR3 is 13 residues. V lost 6 bases to trimming and J lost 3 bases; unmatched junction nucleotides: 4. The V gene's germline CDR1 is SQVTM and CDR2 ANQGSEA. For the CDR3, the DNA is TGCAGCGTGAGGGACAGGTACAATCAGCCCCAGCATTTT. Translated, it gives CSVRDRYNQPQHF.

This clonotype was recorded many times. This chain connects TRBV6-2 or TRBV6-3 to TRBJ1-6; TRBD1 is a possible D gene (5 bases). There are 16 residues in the CDR3. V lost 0 bases and J 7 bases, leaving 13 bases between the germline ends. The germline V gene encodes CDR1 MNHEY and CDR2 SVGEGT. This CDR3 is CASSYSGGFMNSPLHF. CDR3 sequence (DNA): TGTGCCAGCAGTTACTCGGGGGGATTCATGAATTCACCCCTCCACTTT.

This clonotype showed up many times. This chain links TRBV9 with TRBJ1-2, with D perhaps TRBD1 (5 bases). Germline V lookup: CDR1 SGDLS, CDR2 YYNGEE. The length of the CDR3 is 15 residues. The V and J ends lost 3 bases and 4 bases respectively, with 16 bases between them. The CDR3 sequence is CASSGLPGPFYGYTF. CDR3 sequence (DNA): TGTGCCAGCAGCGGACTGCCGGGACCCTTCTATGGCTACACCTTC.

The table lists this clonotype with many counts. The CDR3 loop is CASSYSPASGIYNEQFF. The CDR3 DNA is TGTGCCAGCAGTTACTCCCCGGCTAGCGGGATATACAATGAGCAGTTCTTC. The genes are TRBV6-2 or TRBV6-3 and TRBJ2-1, with TRBD2 matching 9 bases. V was pared by 0 bases and J by 4 bases, with 7 bases of the junction left unmatched. Per the germline V gene, CDR1 is MNHEY and CDR2 is SVGEGT. CDR3 length equals 17 residues.

Ten or more counts support this clonotype. The chain links TRBV5-4 to TRBJ2-3, with TRBD1 as a possible D gene (6 bases). CDR3 length equals 15 residues. V was shortened by 3 bases and J by 4 bases, with 15 bases between the two germline ends. The germline gives CDR1 SGHNT, CDR2 YYREEE (reference sequence). This chain's CDR3 is CASSSKDSFSDTQYF. The CDR3 nucleotides read TGTGCCAGCAGCTCGAAGGACAGTTTTTCAGATACGCAGTATTTT.

This clonotype was seen repeatedly, ten times or more. The rearrangement links TRBV6-1 to TRBJ2-7, with D maybe TRBD1 (6 bases). This CDR3 region has 15 residues. V lost 9 bases, J lost 0 bases, and 18 bases lay in between. Germline V gene lookup returns CDR1 MNHNS and CDR2 SASEGT. This CDR3 reads CASRPSGQSSYEQYF. The CDR3 DNA follows: TGTGCCAGTCGGCCCAGCGGACAGAGCTCCTACGAGCAGTACTTC.

This clonotype was seen at least ten times. The chain's CDR3 is CASSPRTGANTEAFF. The CDR3 region has the DNA TGCGCCAGCAGCCCACGGACAGGGGCGAACACTGAAGCTTTCTTT. The V call is TRBV5-1, the J call TRBJ1-1; TRBD1 aligns across 9 bases. The V segment lost 4 bases and the J segment 1 base; nucleotides outside the gene matches: 5. CDR3 length equals 15 residues. Germline lookup yields CDR1 SGHRS and CDR2 YFSETQ.

The table lists this clonotype with many counts. The rearrangement joins TRBV7-2 to TRBJ1-2; tentative D call: TRBD1 (5 bases). The CDR3 runs 13 residues. Germline V gene data show CDR1 as SGHTA and CDR2 as FQGNSA. Trimming removed 2 bases at V and 8 bases at J, with 12 bases between. The CDR3 nucleotides read TGTGCCAGCAGCTTACGGGGGATGGGCGGCTACACCTTC. This gives the protein CASSLRGMGGYTF.

This clonotype has a count of ten or more. The chain is built from TRBV9 and TRBJ1-1, with TRBD1 identical over 7 bases. The V gene end was trimmed by 4 bases and the J gene end by 1 base; junction bases not matched to a gene: 4. This CDR3 contains 14 residues. Germline lookup yields CDR1 SGDLS and CDR2 YYNGEE. The CDR3 DNA is TGTGCCAGCAGCCCCACAGGGGCGAACACTGAAGCTTTCTTT. Protein product: CASSPTGANTEAFF.

This clonotype was counted many times. The chain employs TRBV9 and TRBJ1-5; no reliable D call. The CDR3 has 15 residues. CDR1 is SGDLS, CDR2 YYNGEE, per germline. Trimming removed 0 bases at V and 2 bases at J, with 9 bases between. CDR3 loop: CASSVAPGGNQPQHF. As DNA, the CDR3 is TGTGCCAGCAGCGTAGCACCCGGGGGCAATCAGCCCCAGCATTTT.

This clonotype was seen at least ten times. The V call is TRBV7-2, the J call TRBJ2-7, with TRBD2 matching over 10 bases. The CDR3 runs to 17 residues. V dropped 0 bases and J dropped 3; count of bases not matched to a gene: 8. Germline values: CDR1 SGHTA, CDR2 FQGNSA. The CDR3 loop is CASSLAPLTSGDYEQYF. The CDR3 DNA reads as TGTGCCAGCAGCTTAGCCCCCCTCACTAGCGGGGACTACGAGCAGTACTTC.

This clonotype is medium-sized (0.01 to 0.1%) by share. The CDR3 is CASSLAGVGGQPQHF. CDR3 in DNA: TGTGCCAGCAGCTTAGCCGGGGTAGGAGGACAGCCCCAGCATTTT. The chain recombines TRBV7-8 with TRBJ1-5; unclear D gene. Germline V gene data show CDR1 as SGHVS and CDR2 as FQNEAQ. V lost 0 bases to trimming and J lost 7 bases, with 13 bases between them. The CDR3 is 15 residues long.

This clonotype was counted ten times or more. This chain connects TRBV6-5 to TRBJ2-1; 10 bases line up with TRBD2. Looked up from germline, CDR1 is MNHEY and CDR2 is SVGAGI. V was clipped by 7 bases and J by 2 bases; unmatched bases: 2. The CDR3 is made up of 14 amino acids. The CDR3 DNA sequence: TGTGCCAGCAACCTAGCGGGGGCCTACAATGAGCAGTTCTTC. Translated: CASNLAGAYNEQFF.